This TCR beta chain derives from a study of CD8 T cells in ankylosing spondylitis. On this clonotype: What it binds is not known.

Notes on the study in general: CD8+ by phenotype, disease-linked clones were relatively rare in peripheral blood. Characteristic, it appeared, of ankylosing spondylitis blood was a TCR beta motif of about eight highly homologous variants. Both synovial fluid and blood in reactive arthritis had previously been reported to carry some motif variants.

Quantitative 5'-RACE with molecular barcodes generated TCR beta libraries. Via MiXCR, TCRdb re-called the 5' RACE reads, giving one row per CDR3 protein. The data contain fewer than 550,000 distinct CDR3 sequences, 5.3% of them singletons. The sample comprised blood, either unsorted or a sorted T cell fraction (not recorded which). The source is a male donor with ankylosing spondylitis.

This CDR3 is CSANAGGPRPTEKLFF. The CDR3, as DNA: TGCAGTGCTAACGCAGGGGGCCCGAGGCCCACTGAAAAACTGTTTTTT. V gene TRBV20-1 combines with J gene TRBJ1-4; 8 bases are shared with TRBD1. The J segment lost 7 bases and the V segment lost 4 bases, leaving 14 bases of the junction unmatched. Germline CDR1 reads DFQATT; CDR2 reads SNEGSKA (reference sequence). This CDR3 region has 16 residues.